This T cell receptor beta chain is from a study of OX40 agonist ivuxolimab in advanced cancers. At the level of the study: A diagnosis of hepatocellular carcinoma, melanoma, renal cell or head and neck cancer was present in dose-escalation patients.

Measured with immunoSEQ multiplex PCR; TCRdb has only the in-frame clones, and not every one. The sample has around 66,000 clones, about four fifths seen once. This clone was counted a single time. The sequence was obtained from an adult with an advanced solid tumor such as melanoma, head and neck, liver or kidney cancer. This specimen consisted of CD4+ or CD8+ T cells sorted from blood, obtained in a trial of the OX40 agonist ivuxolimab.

The CDR3, as DNA: TGTGCCAGCAGCACTCCTACAGGGAACACTGAAGCTTTCTTT. Translated: CASSTPTGNTEAFF. The rearrangement joins TRBV5-4 to TRBJ1-1; tentative D call: TRBD1 (5 bases). V was trimmed by 4 bases and J by 1 base, leaving 11 bases between them. The CDR3 is made up of 14 amino acids. Germline CDR1 is SGHNT and CDR2 is YYREEE (reference sequence).